This paragraph reports one T cell receptor (beta chain). Its antigen is as yet unknown. From the RT-PCR reads, TCRdb called clonotypes with MiXCR, one entry per CDR3 protein. The sample contains approximately 700,000 distinct CDR3 sequences, around 14% of which appear only once. Germline lookup yields CDR1 MNHNS and CDR2 SASEGT. The CDR3 has 17 amino acids. With 6 bases removed from V and 0 bases from J, the gap between germline ends came to 18 bases. The sample comes from a study of response to subunit inactivated influenza vaccine. Study findings and constraints: There was a suggestion from the authors that each seasonal influenza vaccination recruits few new T cells.

V gene TRBV6-1 combines with J gene TRBJ2-1; TRBD2 might be the D (5 bases). This clonotype originated in a man aged 45-65 years who received an inactivated influenza vaccine. Source: PBMCs from blood, taken 14 to 15 days before vaccination. CDR3 loop: CASSRALGGPSYNEQFF. The DNA of the CDR3 is TGTGCCAGCAGCCGGGCGTTAGGAGGACCCTCCTACAATGAGCAGTTCTTC.